This TCR beta chain was recovered during a study of blood T cell repertoires in COVID-19. Whole-study context: The United States, Italy and Spain supplied acute and convalescent COVID-19 samples. The cDNA or gDNA used as material had been derived from T cells, B-cell-depleted T cells, or PBMCs.

This CDR3 is built from 15 residues. Trimming removed 4 bases from V and 7 bases from J; junction bases left unmatched: 8. The V gene's germline CDR1 is SGHDN and CDR2 FVKESK. This clone was seen only once. Those enrolled in Seattle joined during active infection and were followed longitudinally afterward. Original analysis: Reference gene primer amplification gave nucleated cell count estimates. The protocol was immunoSEQ multiplex PCR, while the TCRdb copy is restricted to in-frame clones and leaves out a portion. The DNA was the basis for D and trimming; V, J and clone size are from that table. The sample holds over 450,000 clones, around nine tenths seen once.

The V gene is TRBV14, the J gene TRBJ2-1; 9 positions match TRBD1. The receptor was derived from a woman aged 45-65 years with COVID-19, enrolled during active disease. What was sequenced was peripheral blood. The CDR3 protein is CASSPYRGLGNEQFF. For the CDR3, the DNA is TGTGCCAGCAGCCCTTACAGGGGGCTTGGTAATGAGCAGTTCTTC.